One and the same sample provided the 30 T cell receptor beta chains below, sequenced in a study of chemoradiotherapy in HPV16-positive cancers. Sequencing was performed with immunoSEQ multiplex PCR; in TCRdb, only in-frame clones are kept and a portion is missing. The table includes about 1,800 clones, about 82% detected once. This specimen consisted of tumor tissue, obtained from a patient who underwent chemoradiotherapy. The receptors were sampled from a human donor with HPV-associated anogenital cancer.

This clone has more than one count but fewer than ten. The J gene is TRBJ1-1, the V gene TRBV28, with D uncertain. This CDR3 has 14 residues. Per the germline V gene, CDR1 is MDHEN and CDR2 is SYDVKM. Trimming took off 3 bases at V and 6 bases at J, with 14 bases between the two ends. The DNA of the CDR3 is TGTGCCAGCAGTTTCCCAGTCTCTGACCCTGAAGCTTTCTTT. It is translated as CASSFPVSDPEAFF.

V is TRBV28 and J is TRBJ2-7; TRBD2 matches at 10 bases. Losses at the gene ends were 3 bases for V and 2 bases for J; bases not matched to a gene: 4. The CDR3 loop spans 15 amino acids. The V gene's germline CDR1 is MDHEN and CDR2 SYDVKM. CDR3 in amino acids: CASSFLSGRTYEQYF. Here the CDR3 DNA reads TGTGCCAGCAGTTTCCTTAGCGGGAGGACCTACGAGCAGTACTTC.

This chain uses TRBV5-1 with TRBJ2-5; 10 bases align to TRBD2. The CDR3 has 15 residues. V was pared by 4 bases and J by 5 bases, with 8 bases of the junction left unmatched. Germline V gene data show CDR1 as SGHRS and CDR2 as YFSETQ. CDR3 sequence (DNA): TGCGCCAGCAGCGCCGGACTAGCGGCGTGGGAGACCCAGTACTTC. As protein: CASSAGLAAWETQYF.

The chain combines TRBV25-1 with TRBJ2-3, with no clear D. Deletions cut 8 bases from V and 2 bases from J, with 5 bases between. The CDR3 loop spans 11 amino acids. The germline V gene has CDR1 MGHDK and CDR2 SYGVNS. The CDR3 nucleotides are TGTGCCAGCGCCCTCACAGATACGCAGTATTTT. It yields the protein CASALTDTQYF.

V usage is TRBV28 and J usage is TRBJ2-5; no clear D gene. Germline V gives CDR1 MDHEN, CDR2 SYDVKM. Trimming took 4 bases from V and 2 from J, leaving 8 bases between them. The CDR3 length is 13 residues. DNA for the CDR3: TGTGCCAGCAGTTCCATCCTACAAGAGACCCAGTACTTC. Amino acid sequence: CASSSILQETQYF.

This chain links TRBV6-6 with TRBJ2-7; tentative D call: TRBD2 (5 bases). The germline gives CDR1 MNHNY, CDR2 SVGAGI (reference sequence). This CDR3 region has 15 residues. Trimming cost V 0 bases and J 7 bases, with 16 bases left between them. Here the CDR3 DNA reads TGTGCCAGCAGTTACTCAACGTCGGACTTCCGAGAGCAGTACTTC. As protein: CASSYSTSDFREQYF.

The count of this clone is one. This chain links TRBV5-6 with TRBJ2-7; 8 bases fit TRBD1. CDR1 is SGHDT, CDR2 YYEEEE, per germline. This CDR3 is built from 17 residues. J gave up 4 bases and V 0 bases, and 12 bases lay outside the gene matches. The CDR3 coding sequence is TGTGCCAGCAGCTTGGAGAAACAGGGGGGTATGAGATACGAGCAGTACTTC. Its protein product is CASSLEKQGGMRYEQYF.

This clone was observed a single time. The chain carries TRBV15 and TRBJ1-1; D gene uncertain. Germline loops: CDR1 LNHNV, CDR2 YYDKDF (reference sequence). CDR3 size: 12 residues. Trimming removed 0 bases from V and 1 base from J, with 0 bases in between. The CDR3, as DNA: TGTGCCACCAGCAGAGAGAACACTGAAGCTTTCTTT. Translating it yields CATSRENTEAFF.

V gene TRBV29-1 combines with J gene TRBJ2-5; 10 bases fit TRBD1. The CDR3 length is 14 residues. Trimming took 7 bases from V and 4 from J; bases not matched to a gene: 9. Per germline, CDR1 SQVTM and CDR2 ANQGSEA. Written as DNA, the CDR3 is TGCAGCGCGACAGGGGGCGGGGGAATAGAGACCCAGTACTTC. It encodes CSATGGGGIETQYF.

The chain combines TRBV6-8 with TRBJ1-4; D is unclear. Germline V gene data show CDR1 as MNHGY and CDR2 as SAAAGT. V was trimmed by 8 bases and J by 0 bases, leaving 16 bases between them. The CDR3 loop spans 16 amino acids. CDR3 sequence: CASPPWAPATNEKLFF. As DNA, the CDR3 is TGTGCCAGCCCCCCCTGGGCACCAGCAACTAATGAAAAACTGTTTTTT.

As for this clone: In this CDR3 the conserved last residue, phenylalanine or tryptophan, is missing, so a read error is likely. V gene TRBV4-3 combines with J gene TRBJ1-4, with D unclear. The V gene lost 1 base and the J gene lost 8 bases, with 5 bases spanning the gap. The CDR3 runs to 12 residues. Germline V gene sequence: CDR1 LGHNA, CDR2 YSLEER. The CDR3 here is CASSQGREKLFC. As DNA, the CDR3 is TGCGCCAGCAGCCAAGGGCGGGAAAAACTGTTTTGT.

This clone was seen a few times. J is TRBJ2-3 and V is TRBV6-6; D is ambiguous. Germline CDR1 is MNHNY and CDR2 is SVGAGI (reference sequence). V lost 7 bases to trimming and J lost 5 bases, with 4 bases between them. The CDR3 sequence is 10 residues long. CDR3 residues: CASKGDTQYF. In DNA, the CDR3 is TGTGCCAGCAAAGGAGATACGCAGTATTTT.

This chain connects TRBV27 to TRBJ1-2, with unresolved D. CDR1 and CDR2 from the germline V gene are MNHEY and SMNVEV (reference sequence). V was pared by 11 bases and J by 0 bases, with 10 bases between. CDR3 length: 12 residues. CDR3 nucleotides: TGTGCCTCAGTCTCTGCTAACTATGGCTACACCTTC. As protein: CASVSANYGYTF.

The rearrangement joins TRBV5-1 to TRBJ2-5, with TRBD2 identical over 8 bases. The germline V gene encodes CDR1 SGHRS and CDR2 YFSETQ. This CDR3 has 15 residues. V dropped 0 bases and J dropped 4; count of bases not matched to a gene: 5. This CDR3 is CASSLAPGGIETQYF. The CDR3 DNA reads as TGCGCCAGCAGCTTGGCTCCGGGGGGGATAGAGACCCAGTACTTC.

The chain has TRBV30 and TRBJ2-3; 12 bases map to TRBD2. CDR3 size: 13 residues. V lost 5 bases to trimming and J lost 7 bases; unmatched junction nucleotides: 4. CDR1 GTSNPN and CDR2 SVGIG come from the germline V gene (reference sequence). CDR3 sequence reads: CAWGTSGQNTQYF. CDR3 bases: TGTGCCTGGGGGACTAGCGGGCAGAATACGCAGTATTTT.

The chain recombines TRBV11-2 with TRBJ1-1; D is perhaps TRBD1 (5 bases). The V gene lost 2 bases and the J gene lost 3 bases, with 10 bases spanning the gap. CDR3 size: 14 residues. Germline V lookup: CDR1 SGHAT, CDR2 FQNNGV. The CDR3 loop is CASSLNGRDTEAFF. The CDR3 coding sequence is TGTGCCAGCAGCTTAAACGGCAGGGACACTGAAGCTTTCTTT.

The rearrangement joins TRBV14 to TRBJ2-3; D is ambiguous. The CDR3 is 12 amino acids. Per germline, CDR1 SGHDN and CDR2 FVKESK. Trimming pared 1 base from V and 7 bases from J, leaving 6 bases between. The CDR3: CASSQVKYTQYF. Written as DNA, the CDR3 is TGTGCCAGCAGCCAAGTCAAGTATACGCAGTATTTT.

V and J are TRBV7-9 and TRBJ2-5; no clear D. Deletions cut 1 base from V and 2 bases from J, with 11 bases between. CDR3 length: 15 amino acids. Per germline, CDR1 SEHNR and CDR2 FQNEAQ (reference sequence). CDR3 bases: TGTGCCAGCAGCTTAGGGCCACAGCTACAAGAGACCCAGTACTTC. Amino acid sequence: CASSLGPQLQETQYF.

V is TRBV4-3 and J is TRBJ1-6; 7 bases align to TRBD1. The V gene end was trimmed by 4 bases and the J gene end by 7 bases; junction bases not matched to a gene: 7. Germline V gene sequence: CDR1 LGHNA, CDR2 YSLEER. CDR3 length: 15 residues. CDR3 coding DNA: TGCGCCAGCAGCCTCGACAGGGTGGGAAATTCACCCCTCCACTTT. This gives the protein CASSLDRVGNSPLHF.

J is TRBJ2-3 and V is TRBV29-1; D is unresolved. From germline, CDR1 is SQVTM and CDR2 ANQGSEA. V was pared by 4 bases and J by 2 bases, with 4 bases between. The CDR3 covers 11 residues. CDR3 protein: CSVGHTDTQYF. The CDR3 DNA reads as TGCAGCGTTGGACACACAGATACGCAGTATTTT.

The chain links TRBV7-5 to TRBJ1-1; the table's D call TRBD1 went unverified against the DNA. TRBV7-5 is recorded as a pseudogene. The CDR3 spans 16 residues. CDR3 protein: CARSPNSDSQNTEAFF. CDR3 in DNA: TGTGCCAGAAGCCCGAACTCCGACAGCCAAAACACTGAAGCTTTCTTT.

This chain links TRBV4-1 with TRBJ1-5, with no clear D. V was pared by 6 bases and J by 3 bases, with 12 bases between. This CDR3 spans 14 amino acids. Germline values: CDR1 MGHRA, CDR2 YSYEKL. As DNA, the CDR3 is TGCGCCAGCAGGGATACGGGGAACAATCAGCCCCAGCATTTT. This translates into CASRDTGNNQPQHF.

The rearrangement uses TRBV11-3 and TRBJ2-1; 10 bases line up with TRBD2. The CDR3 extends over 15 amino acids. Germline CDR1 and CDR2: SGHNT and YENEEA. Germline trimming cut 5 bases from V and 5 bases from J; bases unmatched to any gene: 6. The CDR3 sequence: CASSLLAGTNNEQFF. The DNA of the CDR3 is TGTGCCAGCAGCCTACTAGCGGGAACTAACAATGAGCAGTTCTTC.

The V call is TRBV25-1, the J call TRBJ1-2, with 7 bases matching TRBD1. The CDR3 covers 14 residues. The V gene's germline CDR1 is MGHDK and CDR2 SYGVNS. Trimming took 6 bases from V and 4 from J; bases not matched to a gene: 8. CDR3 amino acids: CASSSDRDGYGYTF. DNA of the CDR3: TGTGCCAGCAGCAGCGACAGGGACGGCTATGGCTACACCTTC.

This chain links TRBV18 with TRBJ2-1; 10 bases line up with TRBD2. The CDR3 sequence is 16 residues long. The germline gives CDR1 KGHSH, CDR2 LQKENI. V shed 0 bases and J 9 bases; nucleotides not matched to a gene: 8. This CDR3 is CASSPPTSGGAGEQFF. The CDR3 DNA is TGTGCCAGCTCACCACCGACAAGCGGGGGGGCCGGTGAGCAGTTCTTC.

This clone was picked up one time. The rearrangement uses TRBV10-3 and TRBJ2-7; 8 positions match TRBD1. The junction had 0 bases not matched to a gene; V was cut back by 6 bases and J by 5 bases. The CDR3 contains 11 residues. CDR1 and CDR2 from the germline V gene are ENHRY and SYGVKD. The CDR3 loop reads CAIRTGDEQYF. The CDR3 DNA is TGTGCCATCAGGACAGGGGACGAGCAGTACTTC.

The J gene is TRBJ1-1, the V gene TRBV10-2; 8 nucleotides match TRBD1. With 8 bases clipped from V and 5 bases from J, the junction kept 4 bases outside the gene matches. The CDR3 has 12 residues. Germline CDR1 and CDR2: WSHSY and SAAADI. CDR3 nucleotides: TGCGCCAGCGGAGACAGGGGAACTGAAGCTTTCTTT. This sequence encodes CASGDRGTEAFF.

The chain combines TRBV6-6 with TRBJ1-1; 7 bases agree with TRBD1. With V trimmed by 6 bases and J by 2 bases, 12 bases remained unmatched. This CDR3 has 16 amino acids. Germline lookup yields CDR1 MNHNY and CDR2 SVGAGI (reference sequence). The CDR3 region has the DNA TGTGCCAGCAGCCACACAGGGGCCGTCGAAAACACTGAAGCTTTCTTT. Its protein is CASSHTGAVENTEAFF.

The chain recombines TRBV6-5 with TRBJ1-1, with TRBD1 as a possible D gene (6 bases). Trimming took off 6 bases at V and 2 bases at J, with 13 bases between the two ends. This CDR3 has 14 residues. CDR1 and CDR2 from the germline V gene are MNHEY and SVGAGI. The CDR3 sequence is CASSLGGGNTEAFF. In DNA form, the CDR3 reads TGTGCCAGCAGCCTAGGGGGGGGAAACACTGAAGCTTTCTTT.

The chain carries TRBV30 and TRBJ2-3; 8 bases fit TRBD2. V lost 0 bases to trimming and J lost 5 bases; unmatched junction nucleotides: 1. Germline V CDR1 and CDR2: GTSNPN, SVGIG (reference sequence). This CDR3 region has 13 residues. CDR3 protein: CAWSVREGDTQYF. CDR3 in DNA: TGTGCCTGGAGTGTACGGGAGGGAGATACGCAGTATTTT.